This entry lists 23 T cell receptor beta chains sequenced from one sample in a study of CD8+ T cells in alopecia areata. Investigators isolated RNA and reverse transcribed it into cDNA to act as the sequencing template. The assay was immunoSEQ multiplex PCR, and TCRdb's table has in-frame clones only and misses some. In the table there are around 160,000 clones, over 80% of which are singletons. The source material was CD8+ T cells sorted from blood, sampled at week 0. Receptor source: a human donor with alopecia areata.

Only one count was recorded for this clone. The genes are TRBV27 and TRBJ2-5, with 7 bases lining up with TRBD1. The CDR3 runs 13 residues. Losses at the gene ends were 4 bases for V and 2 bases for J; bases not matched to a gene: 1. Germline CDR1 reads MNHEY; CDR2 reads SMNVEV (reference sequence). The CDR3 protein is CASSWGQQETQYF. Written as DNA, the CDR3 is TGTGCCAGCAGTTGGGGACAGCAAGAGACCCAGTACTTC.

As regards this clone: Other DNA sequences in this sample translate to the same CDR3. Here the CDR3 reads CASSQVVATSYEQYF. The CDR3 region has the DNA TGCGCCAGCAGCCAAGTGGTAGCGACCTCCTACGAGCAGTACTTC. The rearrangement uses TRBV4-1 and TRBJ2-7, with D possibly TRBD2 on 5 matching bases. Germline V lookup: CDR1 MGHRA, CDR2 YSYEKL. CDR3 size: 15 residues. V lost 1 base, J lost 0 bases, and 10 bases lay in between.

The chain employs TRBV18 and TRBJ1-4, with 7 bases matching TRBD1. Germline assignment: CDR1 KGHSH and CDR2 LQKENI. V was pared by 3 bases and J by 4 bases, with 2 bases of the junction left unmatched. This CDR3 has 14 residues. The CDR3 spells CASSPWDSNEKLFF. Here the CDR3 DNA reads TGTGCCAGCTCACCTTGGGACAGTAATGAAAAACTGTTTTTT.

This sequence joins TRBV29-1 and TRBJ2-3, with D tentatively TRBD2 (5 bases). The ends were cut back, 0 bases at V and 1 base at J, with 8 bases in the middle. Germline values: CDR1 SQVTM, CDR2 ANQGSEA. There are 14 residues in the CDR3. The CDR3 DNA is TGCAGCGTTGAAGAAGCGGTCCGCACAGATACGCAGTATTTT. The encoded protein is CSVEEAVRTDTQYF.

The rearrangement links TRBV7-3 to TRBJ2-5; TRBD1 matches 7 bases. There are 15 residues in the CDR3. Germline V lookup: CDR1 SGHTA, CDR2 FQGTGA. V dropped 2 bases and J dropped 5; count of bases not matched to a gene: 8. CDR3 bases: TGTGCCAGCAGCTTACTCGGGACAGATGGGGAGACCCAGTACTTC. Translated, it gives CASSLLGTDGETQYF.

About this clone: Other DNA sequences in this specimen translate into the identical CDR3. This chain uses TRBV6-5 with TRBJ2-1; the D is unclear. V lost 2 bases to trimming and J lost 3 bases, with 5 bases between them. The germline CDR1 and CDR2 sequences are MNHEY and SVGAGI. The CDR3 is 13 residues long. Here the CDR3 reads CASSYSNYNEQFF. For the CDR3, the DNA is TGTGCCAGCAGTTACAGTAACTACAATGAGCAGTTCTTC.

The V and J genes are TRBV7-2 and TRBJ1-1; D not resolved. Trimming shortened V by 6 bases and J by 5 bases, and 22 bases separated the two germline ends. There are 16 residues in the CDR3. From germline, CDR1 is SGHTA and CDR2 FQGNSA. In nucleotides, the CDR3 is TGTGCCAGCAGTCATACCCGGCAGGTAGGGAAGACTGAAGCTTTCTTT. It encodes CASSHTRQVGKTEAFF.

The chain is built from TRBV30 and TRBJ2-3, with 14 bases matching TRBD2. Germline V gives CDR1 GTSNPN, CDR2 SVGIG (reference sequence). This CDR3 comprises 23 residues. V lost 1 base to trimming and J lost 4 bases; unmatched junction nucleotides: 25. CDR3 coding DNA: TGTGCCTGGAGTGGGTATTTAGGAAGGGGGCGAGGACTAGCGGGAGGTCGGCCAGATACGCAGTATTTT. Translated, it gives CAWSGYLGRGRGLAGGRPDTQYF. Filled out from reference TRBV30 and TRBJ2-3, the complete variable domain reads SQTIHQWPATLVQPVGSPLSLECTVEGTSNPNLYWYRQAAGRGLQLLFYSVGIGQISSEVPQNLSASRPQDRQFILSSKKLLLSDSGFYLCAWSGYLGRGRGLAGGRPDTQYFGPGTRLTVL.

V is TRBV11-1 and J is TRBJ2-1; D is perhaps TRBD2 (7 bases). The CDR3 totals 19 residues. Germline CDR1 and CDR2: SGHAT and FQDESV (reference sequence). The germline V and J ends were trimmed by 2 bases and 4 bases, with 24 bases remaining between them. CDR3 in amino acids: CASSLTNGGAISEYNEQFF. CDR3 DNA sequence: TGTGCCAGCAGCTTAACAAATGGGGGGGCTATCTCGGAGTACAATGAGCAGTTCTTC.

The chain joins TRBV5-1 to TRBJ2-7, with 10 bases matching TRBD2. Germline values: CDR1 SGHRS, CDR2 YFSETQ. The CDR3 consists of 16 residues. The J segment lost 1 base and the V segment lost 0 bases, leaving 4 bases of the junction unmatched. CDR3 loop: CASSLVASGGSYEQYF. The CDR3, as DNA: TGCGCCAGCAGCTTGGTGGCTAGCGGGGGTTCCTACGAGCAGTACTTC. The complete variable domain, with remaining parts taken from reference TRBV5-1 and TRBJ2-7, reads KAGVTQTPRYLIKTRGQQVTLSCSPISGHRSVSWYQQTPGQGLQFLFEYFSETQRNKGNFPGRFSGRQFSNSRSEMNVSTLELGDSALYLCASSLVASGGSYEQYFGPGTRLTVT.

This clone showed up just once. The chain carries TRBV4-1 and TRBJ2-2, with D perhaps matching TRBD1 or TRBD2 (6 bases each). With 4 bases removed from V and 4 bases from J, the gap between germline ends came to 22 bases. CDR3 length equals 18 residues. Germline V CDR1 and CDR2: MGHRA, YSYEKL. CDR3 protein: CASSRPSRGGTRTGELFF. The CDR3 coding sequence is TGCGCCAGCAGCCGACCATCGCGAGGGGGGACGCGCACCGGGGAGCTGTTTTTT.

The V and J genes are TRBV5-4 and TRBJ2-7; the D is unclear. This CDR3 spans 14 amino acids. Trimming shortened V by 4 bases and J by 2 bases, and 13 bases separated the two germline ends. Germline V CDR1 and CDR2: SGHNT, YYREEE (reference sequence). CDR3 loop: CASSLFDPPYEQYF. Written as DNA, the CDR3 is TGTGCCAGCAGCCTTTTTGACCCACCCTACGAGCAGTACTTC.

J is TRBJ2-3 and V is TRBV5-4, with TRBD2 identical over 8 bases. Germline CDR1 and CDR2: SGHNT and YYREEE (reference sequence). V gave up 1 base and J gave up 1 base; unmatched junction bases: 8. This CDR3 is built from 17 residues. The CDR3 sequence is CASSLLSGVMGTDTQYF. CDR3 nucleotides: TGTGCCAGCAGCTTGCTTAGCGGGGTTATGGGCACAGATACGCAGTATTTT.

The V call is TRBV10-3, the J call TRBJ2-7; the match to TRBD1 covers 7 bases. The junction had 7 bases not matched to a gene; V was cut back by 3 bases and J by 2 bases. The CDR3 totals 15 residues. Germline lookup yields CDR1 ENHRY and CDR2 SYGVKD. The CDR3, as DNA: TGTGCCATCAGTGACCCCGGGACAGCTACCTACGAGCAGTACTTC. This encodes CAISDPGTATYEQYF.

CDR3: CASTTGGNTEAFF. The CDR3 region has the DNA TGTGCCAGTACTACAGGGGGGAACACTGAAGCTTTCTTT. The rearrangement links TRBV19 to TRBJ1-1, with 8 bases that match TRBD1. The CDR3 length is 13 residues. Losses at the gene ends were 7 bases for V and 1 base for J; bases not matched to a gene: 2. Germline CDR1 is LNHDA and CDR2 is SQIVND (reference sequence).

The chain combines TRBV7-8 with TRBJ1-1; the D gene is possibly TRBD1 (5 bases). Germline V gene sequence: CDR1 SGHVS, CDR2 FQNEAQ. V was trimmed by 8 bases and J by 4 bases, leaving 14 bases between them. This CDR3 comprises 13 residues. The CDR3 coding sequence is TGTGCCAGCCGCAGGGCGGTTGTCACTGAAGCTTTCTTT. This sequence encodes CASRRAVVTEAFF.

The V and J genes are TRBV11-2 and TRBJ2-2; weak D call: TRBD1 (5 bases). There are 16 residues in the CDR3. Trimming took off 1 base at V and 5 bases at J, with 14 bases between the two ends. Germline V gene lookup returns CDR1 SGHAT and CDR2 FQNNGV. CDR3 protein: CASSLAGDSRTGELFF. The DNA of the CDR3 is TGTGCCAGCAGCTTAGCTGGAGACAGCCGGACCGGGGAGCTGTTTTTT.

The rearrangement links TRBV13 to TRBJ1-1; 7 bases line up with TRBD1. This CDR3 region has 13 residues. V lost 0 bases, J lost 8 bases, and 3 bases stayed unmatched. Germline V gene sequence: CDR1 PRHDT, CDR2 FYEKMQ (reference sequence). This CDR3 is CASSLGTGKEAFF. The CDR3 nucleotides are TGTGCCAGCAGCTTAGGGACAGGGAAAGAAGCTTTCTTT.

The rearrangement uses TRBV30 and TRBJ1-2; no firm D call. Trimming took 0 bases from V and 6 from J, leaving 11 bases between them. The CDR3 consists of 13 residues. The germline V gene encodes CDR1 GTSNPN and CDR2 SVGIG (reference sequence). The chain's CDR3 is CAWSVEGPDGYTF. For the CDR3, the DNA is TGTGCCTGGAGTGTGGAAGGGCCCGATGGCTACACCTTC.

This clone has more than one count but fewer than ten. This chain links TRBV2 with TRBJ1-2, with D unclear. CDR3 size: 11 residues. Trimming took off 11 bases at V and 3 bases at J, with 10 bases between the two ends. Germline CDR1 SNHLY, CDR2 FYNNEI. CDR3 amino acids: CARGSDYGYTF. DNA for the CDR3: TGTGCCCGTGGGAGTGACTATGGCTACACCTTC.

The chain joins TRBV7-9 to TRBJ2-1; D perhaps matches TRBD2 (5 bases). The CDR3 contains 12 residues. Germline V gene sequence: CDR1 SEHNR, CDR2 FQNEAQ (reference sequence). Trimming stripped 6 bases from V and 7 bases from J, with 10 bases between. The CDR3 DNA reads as TGTGCCAGCAGTTCAGGAGGAAATGAGCAGTTCTTC. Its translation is CASSSGGNEQFF.

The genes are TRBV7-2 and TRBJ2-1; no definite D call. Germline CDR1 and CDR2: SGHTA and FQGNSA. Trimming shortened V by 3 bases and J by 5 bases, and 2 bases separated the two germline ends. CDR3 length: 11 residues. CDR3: CASSLDNEQFF. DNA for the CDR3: TGTGCCAGCAGCTTGGACAATGAGCAGTTCTTC.

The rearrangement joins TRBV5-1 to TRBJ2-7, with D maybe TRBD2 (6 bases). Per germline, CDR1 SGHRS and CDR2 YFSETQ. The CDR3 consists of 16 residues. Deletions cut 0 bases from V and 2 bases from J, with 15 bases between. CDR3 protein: CASSLEPGESPYEQYF. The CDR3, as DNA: TGCGCCAGCAGCTTGGAGCCGGGGGAATCTCCCTACGAGCAGTACTTC.